These 13 T cell receptor beta chains share one sample of origin, sequenced in a study of T cell responses to AZD1222 COVID-19 vaccine. Libraries were prepared by immunoSEQ multiplex PCR; TCRdb keeps only in-frame clonotypes and omits some of them. The repertoire consists of under 200,000 clones, with over 85% occurring once and the leading ten covering less than 4.5%. The material sequenced was peripheral blood, taken 28 days after the second dose of the MenACWY control vaccine. The source is an adult who received the MenACWY meningococcal vaccine as a control.

The V gene is TRBV10-3, the J gene TRBJ2-7; D remains ambiguous. The CDR3 runs 15 residues. The ends were cut back, 3 bases at V and 1 base at J, with 13 bases in the middle. CDR1 ENHRY and CDR2 SYGVKD come from the germline V gene. CDR3 protein: CAISDPRGLSYEQYF. The CDR3 region has the DNA TGTGCCATCAGTGACCCACGTGGTTTATCCTACGAGCAGTACTTC.

The chain joins TRBV7-2 to TRBJ2-7; D ambiguous. The CDR3 totals 14 residues. Trimming took 2 bases from V and 1 from J, leaving 9 bases between them. Germline V gene lookup returns CDR1 SGHTA and CDR2 FQGNSA. The CDR3 here is CASSLSRPSYEQYF. The CDR3 region has the DNA TGTGCCAGCAGCTTATCTAGACCTTCCTACGAGCAGTACTTC.

The CDR3 DNA reads TGCGCCAGCAGCTTCGACTCTGGGGCCAACGTCCTGACTTTC. Protein sequence: CASSFDSGANVLTF. The chain employs TRBV5-1 and TRBJ2-6, with D unresolved. V lost 2 bases and J 0 bases, leaving 3 bases between the germline ends. CDR1 SGHRS and CDR2 YFSETQ come from the germline V gene. CDR3 length equals 14 residues.

The CDR3 here is CASSYWGANQPQHF. In nucleotides, the CDR3 is TGTGCCAGCAGTTACTGGGGGGCCAATCAGCCCCAGCATTTT. The chain employs TRBV6-2 or TRBV6-3 and TRBJ1-5, with D perhaps TRBD1 (6 bases). Trimming pared 1 base from V and 3 bases from J, leaving 7 bases between. Per germline, CDR1 MNHEY and CDR2 SVGEGT. The CDR3 loop spans 14 amino acids.

This clone is a singleton in its sample. The chain has TRBV10-2 and TRBJ2-1; weak D call: TRBD2 (6 bases). The V end lost 6 bases, the J end lost 9 bases, and 15 bases lay between the germline ends. From germline, CDR1 is WSHSY and CDR2 SAAADI. CDR3 length: 13 amino acids. Here the CDR3 reads CASRTGTWGEQFF. CDR3 in DNA: TGCGCCAGCAGGACCGGGACTTGGGGTGAGCAGTTCTTC.

The chain couples TRBV6-5 to TRBJ1-5; TRBD1 might be the D (6 bases). The CDR3 loop spans 13 amino acids. V lost 8 bases and J lost 1, with 9 bases in between. The germline gives CDR1 MNHEY, CDR2 SVGAGI. The CDR3 sequence is CASGQTSNQPQHF. CDR3 nucleotides: TGTGCCAGCGGACAGACCAGCAATCAGCCCCAGCATTTT.

This clone was seen just once. CDR3 protein: CATSERGSGSSYEQYF. CDR3 nucleotides: TGTGCCACCAGCGAAAGGGGGTCAGGTAGCTCCTACGAGCAGTACTTC. The rearrangement uses TRBV15 and TRBJ2-7, with D perhaps matching TRBD1 (6 bases). Trimming took off 5 bases at V and 0 bases at J, with 17 bases between the two ends. CDR1 is LNHNV and CDR2 is YYDKDF in the germline V gene (reference sequence). The CDR3 has 16 amino acids.

The genes are TRBV7-2 and TRBJ1-3; 7 nucleotides agree with TRBD1. Germline values: CDR1 SGHTA, CDR2 FQGNSA. The CDR3 is 17 residues long. J gave up 0 bases and V 5 bases, and 10 bases lay outside the gene matches. The CDR3 is CASSPTRQGFSGNTIYF. CDR3 DNA sequence: TGTGCCAGCAGCCCCACAAGACAGGGCTTCTCTGGAAACACCATATATTTT.

The V gene is TRBV29-1, the J gene TRBJ2-3; D might be TRBD1 or TRBD2, each matching 5 bases. Deletions cut 1 base from V and 3 bases from J, with 11 bases between. The CDR3 has 14 residues. CDR1 is SQVTM, CDR2 ANQGSEA, per germline. The CDR3 sequence: CSVEVHGGTDTQYF. The CDR3, as DNA: TGCAGCGTTGAAGTGCATGGGGGTACAGATACGCAGTATTTT.

This rearrangement joins TRBV27 to TRBJ2-1; D may be TRBD2 (5 bases). V dropped 3 bases and J dropped 10 bases, with 16 bases sitting between them. CDR3 length: 14 amino acids. CDR1 MNHEY and CDR2 SMNVEV come from the germline V gene (reference sequence). The CDR3 DNA reads as TGTGCCAGCAGTTTTTTTGGTGAGACGGGGGAGCAGTTCTTC. It codes for CASSFFGETGEQFF.

This clone has just one count. The chain carries TRBV9 and TRBJ2-1; 10 bases line up with TRBD2. This CDR3 is 17 amino acids long. Germline lookup yields CDR1 SGDLS and CDR2 YYNGEE. Trimming removed 0 bases from V and 15 bases from J; junction bases left unmatched: 18. The CDR3 sequence: CASSVALAGVLETSWFF. The CDR3 DNA reads as TGTGCCAGCAGCGTAGCTCTAGCGGGAGTTTTGGAGACTTCGTGGTTCTTC.

The V gene is TRBV27, the J gene TRBJ1-1; 10 bases align to TRBD1. Germline CDR1 and CDR2: MNHEY and SMNVEV (reference sequence). With V trimmed by 2 bases and J by 6 bases, 9 bases remained unmatched. The CDR3 totals 16 residues. CDR3 sequence reads: CASSLLGTGVIAEAFF. CDR3 sequence (DNA): TGTGCCAGCAGTTTACTTGGGACAGGGGTTATAGCTGAAGCTTTCTTT.

The V call is TRBV10-2, the J call TRBJ1-1; the D gene is possibly TRBD1 (5 bases). The CDR3 runs to 13 residues. Per the germline V gene, CDR1 is WSHSY and CDR2 is SAAADI. The V gene lost 0 bases and the J gene lost 3 bases, with 5 bases spanning the gap. CDR3 loop: CASSESTDTEAFF. The CDR3, as DNA: TGCGCCAGCAGTGAGTCGACAGACACTGAAGCTTTCTTT.